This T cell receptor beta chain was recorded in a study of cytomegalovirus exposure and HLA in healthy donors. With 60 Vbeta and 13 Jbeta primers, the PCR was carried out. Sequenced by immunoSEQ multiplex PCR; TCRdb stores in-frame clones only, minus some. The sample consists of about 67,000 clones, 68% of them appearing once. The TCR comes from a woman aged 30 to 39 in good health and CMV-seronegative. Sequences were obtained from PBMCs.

CDR3 sequence reads: CALNRDYEQYF. In nucleotides, the CDR3 is TGTGCCCTTAACAGGGACTACGAGCAGTACTTC. This sequence joins TRBV2 and TRBJ2-7, with TRBD1 as a possible D gene (6 bases). CDR3 size: 11 residues. Trimming cost V 11 bases and J 3 bases, with 11 bases left between them. Germline CDR1 reads SNHLY; CDR2 reads FYNNEI.